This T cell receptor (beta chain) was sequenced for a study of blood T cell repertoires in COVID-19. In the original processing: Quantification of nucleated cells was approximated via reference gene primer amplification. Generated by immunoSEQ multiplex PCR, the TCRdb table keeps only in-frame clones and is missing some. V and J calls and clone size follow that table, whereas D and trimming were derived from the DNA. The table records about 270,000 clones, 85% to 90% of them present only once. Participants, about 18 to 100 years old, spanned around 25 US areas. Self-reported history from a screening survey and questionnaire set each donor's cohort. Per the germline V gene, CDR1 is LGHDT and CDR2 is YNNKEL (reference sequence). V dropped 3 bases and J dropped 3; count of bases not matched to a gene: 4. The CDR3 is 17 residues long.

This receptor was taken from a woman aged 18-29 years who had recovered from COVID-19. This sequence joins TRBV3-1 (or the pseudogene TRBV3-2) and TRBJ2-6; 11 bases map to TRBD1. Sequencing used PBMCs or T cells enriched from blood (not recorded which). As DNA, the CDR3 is TGTGCCAGCAGCCATCGGACAGGGGGCGATGGGGCCAACGTCCTGACTTTC. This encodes CASSHRTGGDGANVLTF.